This T cell receptor beta chain was recovered during a study of regulatory T cells in long-lasting Graves disease. The sample's time point: newly diagnosed GD, antithyroid drugs for less than 3 months. Following extraction of RNA from PBMCs, that RNA was used to make the TCR library. Relying on iRepertoire HTBI primers and Arm-PCR of CDR3 regions, the team built TCR beta libraries. From the multiplex PCR reads, TCRdb called clonotypes with MiXCR, one entry per CDR3 protein. The table includes approximately 460,000 distinct CDR3 sequences, about 15% detected once. The germline gives CDR1 SEHNR, CDR2 FQNEAQ (reference sequence). The CDR3 totals 13 residues. Trimming shortened V by 5 bases and J by 6 bases, and 11 bases separated the two germline ends. General study points: Peripheral blood alone, not thyroid tissue, underwent study.

Comment on this clonotype: Its antigen is as yet unknown.

The sample was also linked to a second study, of T cells in Graves' hyperthyroidism and ophthalmopathy.

The chain links TRBV7-9 to TRBJ2-1, with D hard to call. Sequenced material: peripheral blood mononuclear cells (PBMCs), taken at new diagnosis, from a patient treated with antithyroid drugs. The source of this sequence is a woman between 25 and 40 years old with Graves disease. The CDR3 protein is CASSDHLSNEQFF. In nucleotides, the CDR3 is TGTGCCAGCAGCGATCATCTATCCAATGAGCAGTTCTTC.